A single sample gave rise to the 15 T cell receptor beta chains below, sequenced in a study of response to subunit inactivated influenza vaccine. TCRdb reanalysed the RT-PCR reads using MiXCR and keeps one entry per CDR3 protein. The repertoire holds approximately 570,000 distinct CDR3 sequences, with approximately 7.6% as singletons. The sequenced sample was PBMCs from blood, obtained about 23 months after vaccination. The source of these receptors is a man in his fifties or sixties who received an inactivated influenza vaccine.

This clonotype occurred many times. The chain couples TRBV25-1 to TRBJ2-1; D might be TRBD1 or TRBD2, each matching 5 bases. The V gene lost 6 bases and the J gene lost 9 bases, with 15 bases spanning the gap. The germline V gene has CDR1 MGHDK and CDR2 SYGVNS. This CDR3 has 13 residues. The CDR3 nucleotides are TGTGCCAGCAGCCTCGGTGGGGGAACTGAGCAGTTCTTC. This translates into CASSLGGGTEQFF. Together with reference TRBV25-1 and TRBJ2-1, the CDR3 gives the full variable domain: EADIYQTPRYLVIGTGKKITLECSQTMGHDKMYWYQQDPGMELHLIHYSYGVNSTEKGDLSSESTVSRIRTEHFPLTLESARPSHTSQYLCASSLGGGTEQFFGPGTRLTVL.

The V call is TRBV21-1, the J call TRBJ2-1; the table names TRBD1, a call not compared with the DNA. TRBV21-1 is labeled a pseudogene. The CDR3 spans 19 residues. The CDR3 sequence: CASSKVRYALGKSYNEQFF. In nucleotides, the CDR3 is TGTGCCAGCAGCAAAGTACGGTACGCGCTCGGGAAATCCTACAATGAGCAGTTCTTC.

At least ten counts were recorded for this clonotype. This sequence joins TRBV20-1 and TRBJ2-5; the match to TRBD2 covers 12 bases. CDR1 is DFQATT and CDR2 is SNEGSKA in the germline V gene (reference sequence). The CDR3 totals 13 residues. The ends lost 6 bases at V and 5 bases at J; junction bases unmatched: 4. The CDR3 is CSAYGTSGETQYF. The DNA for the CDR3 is TGCAGTGCGTACGGGACTAGCGGGGAGACCCAGTACTTC.

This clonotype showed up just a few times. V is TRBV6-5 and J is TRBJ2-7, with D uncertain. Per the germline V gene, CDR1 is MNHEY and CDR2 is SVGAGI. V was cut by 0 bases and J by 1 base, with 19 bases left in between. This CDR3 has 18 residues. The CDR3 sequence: CASSYSGLSGQRSYEQYF. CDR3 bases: TGTGCCAGCAGTTACTCGGGTCTCTCTGGGCAGAGATCCTACGAGCAGTACTTC.

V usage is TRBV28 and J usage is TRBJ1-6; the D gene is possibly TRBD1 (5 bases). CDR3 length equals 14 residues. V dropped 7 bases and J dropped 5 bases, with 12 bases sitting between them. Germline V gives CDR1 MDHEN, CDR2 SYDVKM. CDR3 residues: CASTIGGNNSPLHF. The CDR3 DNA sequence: TGTGCCAGCACCATTGGGGGGAATAATTCACCCCTCCACTTT.

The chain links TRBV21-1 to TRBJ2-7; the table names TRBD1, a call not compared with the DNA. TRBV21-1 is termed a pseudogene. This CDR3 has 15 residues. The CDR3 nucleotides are TGTGCCAGCAGCAGGTCGGGACAGGGGGGATACGAGCAGTACTTC. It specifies CASSRSGQGGYEQYF.

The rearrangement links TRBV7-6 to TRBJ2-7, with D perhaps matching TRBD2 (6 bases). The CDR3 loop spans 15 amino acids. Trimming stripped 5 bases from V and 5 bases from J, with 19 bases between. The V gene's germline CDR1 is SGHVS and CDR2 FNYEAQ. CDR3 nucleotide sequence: TGTGCCAGCAGCCCCCGCTTGGGAGGCCGGGACGAGCAGTACTTC. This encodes CASSPRLGGRDEQYF.

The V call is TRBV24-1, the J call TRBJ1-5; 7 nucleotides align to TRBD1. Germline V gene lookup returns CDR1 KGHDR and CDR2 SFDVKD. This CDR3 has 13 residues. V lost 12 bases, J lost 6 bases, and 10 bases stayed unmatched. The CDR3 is CASGTADGQPQHF. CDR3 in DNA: TGTGCCTCGGGGACAGCCGATGGTCAGCCCCAGCATTTT.

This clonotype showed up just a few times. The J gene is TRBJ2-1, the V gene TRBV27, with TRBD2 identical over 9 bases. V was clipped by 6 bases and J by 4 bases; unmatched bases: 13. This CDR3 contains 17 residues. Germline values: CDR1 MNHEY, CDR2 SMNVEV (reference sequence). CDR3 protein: CASSLMYGGGDYNEQFF. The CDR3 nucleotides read TGTGCCAGCAGCCTTATGTATGGCGGGGGGGATTACAATGAGCAGTTCTTC.

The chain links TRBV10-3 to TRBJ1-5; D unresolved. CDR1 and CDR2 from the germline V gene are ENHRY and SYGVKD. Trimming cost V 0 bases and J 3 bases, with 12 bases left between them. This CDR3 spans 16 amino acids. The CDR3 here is CAISESTRVPNQPQHF. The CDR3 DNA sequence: TGTGCCATCAGTGAGTCGACGAGGGTACCCAATCAGCCCCAGCATTTT.

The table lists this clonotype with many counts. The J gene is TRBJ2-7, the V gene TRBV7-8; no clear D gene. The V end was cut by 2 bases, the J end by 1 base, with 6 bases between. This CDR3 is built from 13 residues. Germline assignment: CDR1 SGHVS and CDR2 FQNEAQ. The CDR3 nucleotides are TGTGCCAGCAGCTTATATCCTTCCTACGAGCAGTACTTC. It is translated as CASSLYPSYEQYF.

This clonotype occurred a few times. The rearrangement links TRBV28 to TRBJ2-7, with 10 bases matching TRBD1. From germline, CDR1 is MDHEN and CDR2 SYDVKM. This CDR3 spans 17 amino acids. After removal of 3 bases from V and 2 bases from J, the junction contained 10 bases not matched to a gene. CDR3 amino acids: CASSFTRRGQGAYEQYF. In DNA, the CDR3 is TGTGCCAGCAGTTTTACCCGCCGCGGACAGGGGGCCTACGAGCAGTACTTC.

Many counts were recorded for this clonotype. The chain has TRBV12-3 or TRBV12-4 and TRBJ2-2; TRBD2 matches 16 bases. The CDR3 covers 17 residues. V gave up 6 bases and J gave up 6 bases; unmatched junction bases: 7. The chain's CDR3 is CASRTGTSGGASGELFF. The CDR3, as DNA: TGTGCCAGCAGAACCGGGACTAGCGGGGGGGCATCCGGGGAGCTGTTTTTT.

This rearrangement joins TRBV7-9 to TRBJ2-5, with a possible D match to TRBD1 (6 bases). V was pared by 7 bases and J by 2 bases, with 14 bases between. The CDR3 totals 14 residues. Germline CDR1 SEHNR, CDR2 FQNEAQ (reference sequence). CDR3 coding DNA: TGTGCCAGCACCCGCTATGACAGGCAAGAGACCCAGTACTTC. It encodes CASTRYDRQETQYF.

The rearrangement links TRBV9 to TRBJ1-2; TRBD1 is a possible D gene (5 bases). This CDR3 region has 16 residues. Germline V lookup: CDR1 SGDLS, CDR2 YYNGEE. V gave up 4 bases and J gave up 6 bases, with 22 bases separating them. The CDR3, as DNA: TGTGCCAGCAGCCTTCAGGGTTTTTCGCTCAACGATGGCTACACCTTC. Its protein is CASSLQGFSLNDGYTF.